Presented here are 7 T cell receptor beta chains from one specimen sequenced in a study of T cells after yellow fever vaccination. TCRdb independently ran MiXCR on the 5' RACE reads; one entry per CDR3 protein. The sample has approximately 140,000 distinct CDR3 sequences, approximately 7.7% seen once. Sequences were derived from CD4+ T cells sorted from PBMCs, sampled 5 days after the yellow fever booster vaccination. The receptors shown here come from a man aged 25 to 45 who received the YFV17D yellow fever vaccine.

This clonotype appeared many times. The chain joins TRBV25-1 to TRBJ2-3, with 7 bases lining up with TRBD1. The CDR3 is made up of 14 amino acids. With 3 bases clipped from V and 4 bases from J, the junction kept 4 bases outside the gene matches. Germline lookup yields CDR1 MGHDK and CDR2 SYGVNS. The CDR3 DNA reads TGTGCCAGCAGTGACAGTCAGGGGGCAGATACGCAGTATTTT. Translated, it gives CASSDSQGADTQYF.

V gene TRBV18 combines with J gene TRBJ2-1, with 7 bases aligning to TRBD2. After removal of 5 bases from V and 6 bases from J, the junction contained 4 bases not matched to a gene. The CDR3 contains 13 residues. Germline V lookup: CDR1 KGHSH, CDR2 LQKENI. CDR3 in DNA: TGTGCCAGCTCAACTAGCGCGCCCAATGAGCAGTTCTTC. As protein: CASSTSAPNEQFF.

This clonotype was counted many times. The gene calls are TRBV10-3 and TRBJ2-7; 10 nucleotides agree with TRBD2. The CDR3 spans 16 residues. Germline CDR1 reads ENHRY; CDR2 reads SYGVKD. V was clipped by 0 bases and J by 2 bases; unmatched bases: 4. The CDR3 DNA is TGTGCCATCAGTGAGTCGGCTAGCGGGAGCACCTACGAGCAGTACTTC. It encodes CAISESASGSTYEQYF.

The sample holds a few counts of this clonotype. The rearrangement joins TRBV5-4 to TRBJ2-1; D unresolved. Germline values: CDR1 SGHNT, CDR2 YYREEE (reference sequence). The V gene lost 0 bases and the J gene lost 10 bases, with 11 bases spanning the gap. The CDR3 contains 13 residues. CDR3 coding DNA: TGTGCCAGCAGCTTGGAGCGTTGTGCGGAGCAGTTCTTC. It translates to CASSLERCAEQFF.

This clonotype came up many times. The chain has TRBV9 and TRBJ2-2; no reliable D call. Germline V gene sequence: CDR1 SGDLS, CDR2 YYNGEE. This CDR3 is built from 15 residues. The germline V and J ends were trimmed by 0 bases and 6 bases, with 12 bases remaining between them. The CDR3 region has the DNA TGTGCCAGCAGCGTAGGGGTGGTCTCCGCCGGGGAGCTGTTTTTT. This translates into CASSVGVVSAGELFF.

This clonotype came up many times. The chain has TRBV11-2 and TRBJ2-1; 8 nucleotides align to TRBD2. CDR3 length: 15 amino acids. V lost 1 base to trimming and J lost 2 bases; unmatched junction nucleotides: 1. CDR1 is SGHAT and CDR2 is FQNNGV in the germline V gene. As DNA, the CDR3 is TGTGCCAGCAGCTTAGGTAGCGGGGCCTACAATGAGCAGTTCTTC. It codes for CASSLGSGAYNEQFF.

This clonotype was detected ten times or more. The CDR3 sequence is CASSLNWKGTEAFF. CDR3 in DNA: TGCGCCAGCAGCTTGAACTGGAAGGGGACTGAAGCTTTCTTT. The chain joins TRBV5-1 to TRBJ1-1; perhaps TRBD1 as D (5 bases). This CDR3 comprises 14 residues. Germline V gene sequence: CDR1 SGHRS, CDR2 YFSETQ. V was trimmed by 1 base and J by 5 bases, leaving 12 bases between them.